A selection of T cell receptor beta chains follows, all from one sample in a study of T-cell memory formation after mild COVID-19. TCRdb re-analysed the 5' RACE reads in MiXCR, keeping a single row per CDR3 protein. The table records approximately 60,000 distinct CDR3 sequences, about 9.4% of them present only once. The sample consisted of PBMCs or a T cell subset sorted from them (not recorded which). All receptors derive from a young man who had mild COVID-19 (a few samples of this study predate the infection). Cell type and time point are not known. CDR3s include the opening cysteine and the closing phenylalanine or tryptophan. The D gene is left open where the match is weak. Rows may omit the clone size; those that give it use once, few, many or a size class.

j_gene: TRBJ1-3; v_gene: TRBV7-6; d_gene: TRBD1; abundance: NA; CDR3aa: CASSAQGPPGNTIYF; CDR3nt: TGTGCCAGCAGCGCACAGGGGCCGCCTGGAAACACCATATATTTT
j_gene: TRBJ1-6; v_gene: TRBV7-2; d_gene: TRBD1; abundance: NA; CDR3aa: CASSLGDRPNSPLHF; CDR3nt: TGTGCCAGCAGCTTAGGGGACAGGCCAAATTCACCCCTCCACTTT
j_gene: TRBJ2-2; v_gene: TRBV5-1; d_gene: NA; abundance: few; CDR3aa: CASSLIPGNTGELFF; CDR3nt: TGCGCCAGCAGCTTAATTCCGGGAAACACCGGGGAGCTGTTTTTT
j_gene: TRBJ1-5; v_gene: TRBV27; d_gene: NA; abundance: NA; CDR3aa: CASSFRRGNQPQHF; CDR3nt: TGTGCCAGCAGTTTTCGGAGGGGTAATCAGCCCCAGCATTTT
j_gene: TRBJ2-6; v_gene: TRBV4-3; d_gene: NA; abundance: few; CDR3aa: CASSPGYGANVLTF; CDR3nt: TGCGCCAGCAGCCCAGGGTATGGGGCCAACGTCCTGACTTTC
j_gene: TRBJ2-1; v_gene: TRBV20-1; d_gene: TRBD2; abundance: few; CDR3aa: CSASFGLAGGPSYNEQFF; CDR3nt: TGCAGTGCTAGCTTCGGGCTAGCGGGGGGGCCATCCTACAATGAGCAGTTCTTC
j_gene: TRBJ1-3; v_gene: TRBV5-1; d_gene: NA; abundance: NA; CDR3aa: CASSLDRSNSGNTIYF; CDR3nt: TGCGCCAGCAGCTTGGACAGGTCTAACTCTGGAAACACCATATATTTT
j_gene: TRBJ2-5; v_gene: TRBV4-2; d_gene: NA; abundance: NA; CDR3aa: CASSQDRPGQETQYF; CDR3nt: TGTGCCAGCAGCCAAGATCGTCCAGGACAAGAGACCCAGTACTTC
j_gene: TRBJ2-1; v_gene: TRBV5-1; d_gene: NA; abundance: NA; CDR3aa: CASSLEGQANEQFF; CDR3nt: TGCGCCAGCAGCTTGGAAGGGCAAGCCAATGAGCAGTTCTTC
j_gene: TRBJ2-5; v_gene: TRBV5-1; d_gene: NA; abundance: many; CDR3aa: CASSLRANQETQYF; CDR3nt: TGCGCCAGCAGCCTCAGGGCCAACCAAGAGACCCAGTACTTC
j_gene: TRBJ2-1; v_gene: TRBV4-1; d_gene: TRBD2; abundance: NA; CDR3aa: CASSQRLAGENEQFF; CDR3nt: TGCGCCAGCAGCCAGCGACTAGCGGGGGAGAATGAGCAGTTCTTC
j_gene: TRBJ2-5; v_gene: TRBV4-2; d_gene: NA; abundance: many; CDR3aa: CASSQDLVTQTQYF; CDR3nt: TGTGCCAGCAGCCAAGACCTGGTCACACAGACCCAGTACTTC
j_gene: TRBJ2-5; v_gene: TRBV5-5; d_gene: NA; abundance: NA; CDR3aa: CASSLNAVQETQYF; CDR3nt: TGTGCCAGCAGCTTGAACGCGGTGCAAGAGACCCAGTACTTC
j_gene: TRBJ2-2; v_gene: TRBV5-1; d_gene: TRBD2; abundance: many; CDR3aa: CASSPSGTNTGELFF; CDR3nt: TGCGCCAGCAGCCCGAGCGGGACGAACACCGGGGAGCTGTTTTTT
j_gene: TRBJ2-1; v_gene: TRBV7-9; d_gene: TRBD2; abundance: many; CDR3aa: CASSLEDGSGGRNEQFF; CDR3nt: TGTGCCAGCAGCTTAGAGGATGGTAGCGGGGGTCGAAATGAGCAGTTCTTC
j_gene: TRBJ2-1; v_gene: TRBV28; d_gene: TRBD2; abundance: NA; CDR3aa: CASSLGSGGPYNEQFF; CDR3nt: TGTGCCAGCAGTTTAGGCAGCGGGGGGCCATACAATGAGCAGTTCTTC
j_gene: TRBJ1-2; v_gene: TRBV7-9; d_gene: NA; abundance: many; CDR3aa: CASSSALEANYGYTF; CDR3nt: TGTGCCAGCAGCTCGGCCCTGGAAGCTAACTATGGCTACACCTTC
j_gene: TRBJ2-5; v_gene: TRBV4-3; d_gene: NA; abundance: many; CDR3aa: CASSQGGGGRGTQYF; CDR3nt: TGCGCCAGCAGCCAAGGGGGTGGAGGGCGAGGGACCCAGTACTTC
j_gene: TRBJ1-4; v_gene: TRBV25-1; d_gene: TRBD1; abundance: few; CDR3aa: CASREGAVEKLFF; CDR3nt: TGTGCCAGCAGAGAGGGGGCTGTTGAAAAACTGTTTTTT
j_gene: TRBJ1-6; v_gene: TRBV4-3; d_gene: NA; abundance: NA; CDR3aa: CASSQEAKDSPLHF; CDR3nt: TGCGCCAGCAGCCAAGAAGCTAAGGATTCACCCCTCCACTTT
j_gene: TRBJ2-3; v_gene: TRBV4-3; d_gene: NA; abundance: few; CDR3aa: CASSQDGLSWGTDTQYF; CDR3nt: TGCGCCAGCAGCCAAGACGGGCTTAGTTGGGGCACAGATACGCAGTATTTT
j_gene: TRBJ2-3; v_gene: TRBV12-3/TRBV12-4; d_gene: TRBD2; abundance: NA; CDR3aa: CASSSPSGGAPDTQYF; CDR3nt: TGTGCCAGCAGTTCCCCCAGCGGGGGGGCCCCAGATACGCAGTATTTT
j_gene: TRBJ1-5; v_gene: TRBV7-2; d_gene: NA; abundance: few; CDR3aa: CASSLDLSLGQPQHF; CDR3nt: TGTGCCAGCAGCTTAGATTTAAGTTTAGGTCAGCCCCAGCATTTT
j_gene: TRBJ2-3; v_gene: TRBV7-2; d_gene: NA; abundance: NA; CDR3aa: CASSLTGSGPTDTQYF; CDR3nt: TGTGCCAGCAGCTTGACCGGGTCCGGGCCCACAGATACGCAGTATTTT
j_gene: TRBJ2-5; v_gene: TRBV5-1; d_gene: NA; abundance: NA; CDR3aa: CASSLMGSQETQYF; CDR3nt: TGCGCCAGCAGCTTGATGGGGAGTCAAGAGACCCAGTACTTC
j_gene: TRBJ1-5; v_gene: TRBV7-2; d_gene: NA; abundance: few; CDR3aa: CASSLYSTMYSNQPQHF; CDR3nt: TGTGCCAGCAGCTTGTACTCAACGATGTATAGCAATCAGCCCCAGCATTTT
j_gene: TRBJ1-3; v_gene: TRBV5-1; d_gene: TRBD1; abundance: NA; CDR3aa: CASSSGQGWPGNTIYF; CDR3nt: TGCGCCAGCAGTTCCGGACAGGGTTGGCCTGGAAACACCATATATTTT
j_gene: TRBJ1-4; v_gene: TRBV6-1; d_gene: NA; abundance: NA; CDR3aa: CASSVGTVNEKLFF; CDR3nt: TGTGCCAGCAGCGTCGGGACGGTTAATGAAAAACTGTTTTTT
j_gene: TRBJ2-5; v_gene: TRBV5-1; d_gene: TRBD2; abundance: few; CDR3aa: CASGSSGGDSETQYF; CDR3nt: TGCGCCAGCGGATCCAGCGGGGGGGACTCAGAGACCCAGTACTTC
j_gene: TRBJ1-3; v_gene: TRBV20-1; d_gene: NA; abundance: few; CDR3aa: CSASLQGLGNTIYF; CDR3nt: TGCAGTGCTTCTCTACAGGGCCTTGGAAACACCATATATTTT
j_gene: TRBJ2-5; v_gene: TRBV18; d_gene: TRBD2; abundance: many; CDR3aa: CASSPGSGRETQYF; CDR3nt: TGTGCCAGCTCACCAGGAAGCGGGAGAGAGACCCAGTACTTC